Listed here is a single TCR beta chain. The PCR contained 60 Vbeta and 13 Jbeta primers. Sequencing was performed with immunoSEQ multiplex PCR; in TCRdb, only in-frame clones are kept and a portion is missing. The sample includes 180,000 or so clones, roughly 79% of them seen just once. The data derive from a study of cytomegalovirus exposure and HLA in healthy donors. The receptor comes from a man aged 50-60 years in good health and CMV-seropositive. Source material: PBMCs.

The CDR3 is CASAGLGGAHYGYTF. DNA for the CDR3: TGTGCCAGCGCGGGTCTCGGGGGGGCACATTATGGCTACACCTTC. The chain combines TRBV28 with TRBJ1-2; maybe TRBD1 (6 bases). The germline V gene encodes CDR1 MDHEN and CDR2 SYDVKM. The CDR3 totals 15 residues. V was cut by 8 bases and J by 5 bases, with 21 bases left in between.